This TCR beta chain was profiled in a study of OX40 agonist ivuxolimab in advanced cancers. Background on the study: Cohort: approximately 83% men, mean age approximately 60, aged roughly 20 to 79. Participants could have had prior anti-PD-1, anti-PD-L1 or anti-CTLA-4 therapy, and 40% had some.

Here immunoSEQ multiplex PCR was the method, and the copy in TCRdb shows in-frame clones only, minus some. The profile shows around 69,000 clones, 85% to 90% of them singletons. This CDR3 comprises 15 residues. Between the trimmed V and J ends, which lost 6 bases and 3 bases, there was a span of 18 bases. Germline-derived CDR1 and CDR2 are KGHSH and LQKENI. The receptor comes from an adult with an advanced solid tumor such as melanoma, head and neck, liver or kidney cancer. The gene calls are TRBV18 and TRBJ2-7, with D possibly TRBD1 on 6 matching bases. This specimen was CD4+ or CD8+ T cells sorted from blood, taken in a trial of the OX40 agonist ivuxolimab. The CDR3 nucleotides are TGTGCCAGCTCCACCGAGGAGCCAGGGGTCTACGAGCAGTACTTC. It specifies CASSTEEPGVYEQYF.